One sample yielded the 21 T cell receptor beta chains listed below, sequenced in a study of Graves' ophthalmopathy and Graves' hyperthyroidism (dated by TCRdb to about 2018). Data came from an Illumina HiSeq 2000. For repertoire sequencing, TCR beta CDR3 regions were amplified from RNA transcripts. HTBI primers and the Qiagen OneStep RT-PCR kit were used in a first-round RT-PCR, which was followed by a second-round multiplex PCR, size selection and purification. The public reads were run again by TCRdb, first through fastp at Q25 and then through MiXCR, and only productive beta chains were kept. Rows with one shared CDR3 protein collapse into an entry with the most common genes and DNA. This sample comprises 1 million to 1.3 million distinct CDR3 sequences, about two fifths of them detected only once. The ten top clones hold roughly 11% of the sample. Material: peripheral blood or thyroid tissue (not recorded which). The receptors were sampled from an adult man with Graves' hyperthyroidism.

This clonotype has a handful of counts. The V gene is TRBV5-6, the J gene TRBJ2-2; TRBD1 might be the D (5 bases). CDR3 length: 15 residues. CDR1 is SGHDT and CDR2 is YYEEEE in the germline V gene. V was clipped by 4 bases and J by 0 bases, with 10 bases between them. CDR3 loop: CASSEDSANTGELFF. The CDR3 DNA reads TGTGCCAGCAGCGAAGACAGCGCGAACACCGGGGAGCTGTTTTTT.

The rearrangement links TRBV20-1 to TRBJ1-5, with a possible D match to TRBD1 (5 bases). The CDR3 has 12 residues. V was cut by 8 bases and J by 6 bases, with 14 bases left in between. Germline lookup yields CDR1 DFQATT and CDR2 SNEGSKA (reference sequence). CDR3 region: CSQGGAAQPQHF. DNA of the CDR3: TGCAGTCAAGGCGGGGCTGCTCAGCCCCAGCATTTT.

This chain uses TRBV14 with TRBJ2-7; perhaps TRBD2 as D (6 bases). Deletions cut 0 bases from V and 3 bases from J, with 15 bases between. The CDR3 spans 16 residues. Germline CDR1 SGHDN, CDR2 FVKESK. For the CDR3, the DNA is TGTGCCAGCAGCCAAGAATTTTGGAGGGGTGGCTACGAGCAGTACTTC. Protein product: CASSQEFWRGGYEQYF.

The sample holds a few counts of this clonotype. The chain uses TRBV20-1 and TRBJ2-2; TRBD1 matches 8 bases. Germline V gives CDR1 DFQATT, CDR2 SNEGSKA (reference sequence). The CDR3 totals 14 residues. V lost 5 bases and J lost 1; bases outside the gene matches: 3. As DNA, the CDR3 is TGCAGTGCTGACAGGGGCATGAACACCGGGGAGCTGTTTTTT. As protein: CSADRGMNTGELFF.

This clonotype was picked up a small number of times. The chain links TRBV7-9 to TRBJ2-6; D remains unclear. The CDR3 is 18 amino acids. Trimming removed 2 bases at V and 0 bases at J, with 14 bases between. The germline CDR1 and CDR2 sequences are SEHNR and FQNEAQ (reference sequence). In nucleotides, the CDR3 is TGTGCCAGCAGCTTAAGAACTCTGTCAATCTCTGGGGCCAACGTCCTGACTTTC. It codes for CASSLRTLSISGANVLTF.

This clonotype was detected ten times or more. This chain connects TRBV4-1 to TRBJ1-4; 7 nucleotides line up with TRBD1. Germline-derived CDR1 and CDR2 are MGHRA and YSYEKL. J gave up 6 bases and V 0 bases, and 7 bases lay outside the gene matches. The CDR3 runs to 16 residues. The CDR3 loop reads CASSQEGGQAYEKLFF. CDR3 sequence (DNA): TGCGCCAGCAGCCAAGAGGGAGGACAGGCTTATGAAAAACTGTTTTTT.

The V call is TRBV29-1, the J call TRBJ1-1, with D maybe TRBD1 (6 bases). The CDR3 is 13 residues long. Germline loops: CDR1 SQVTM, CDR2 ANQGSEA. V was clipped by 6 bases and J by 3 bases, with 14 bases between them. CDR3 DNA sequence: TGCAGCGTAGTTTCAGGGGTCGACACTGAAGCTTTCTTT. Amino acids: CSVVSGVDTEAFF. Supplemented by reference TRBV29-1 and TRBJ1-1, the full variable domain reads SAVISQKPSRDICQRGTSLTIQCQVDSQVTMMFWYRQQPGQSLTLIATANQGSEATYESGFVIDKFPISRPNLTFSTLTVSNMSPEDSSIYLCSVVSGVDTEAFFGQGTRLTVV.

The chain carries TRBV29-1 and TRBJ1-2; D is perhaps TRBD1 (5 bases). The germline CDR1 and CDR2 sequences are SQVTM and ANQGSEA. Between the trimmed V and J ends, which lost 0 bases and 8 bases, there was a span of 16 bases. CDR3 size: 14 residues. The CDR3 DNA reads TGCAGCGTTGAAGATGGGGCCTTCCTGGGGGGCTACACCTTC. This encodes CSVEDGAFLGGYTF.

The chain links TRBV10-3 to TRBJ1-5; tentative D call: TRBD1 (5 bases). This CDR3 is built from 15 residues. CDR1 is ENHRY, CDR2 SYGVKD, per germline. V dropped 4 bases and J dropped 6 bases, with 16 bases sitting between them. The DNA for the CDR3 is TGTGCCATCAGTGCCGGGACTCATAACCGTCAGCCCCAGCATTTT. This gives the protein CAISAGTHNRQPQHF.

The J gene is TRBJ2-7, the V gene TRBV25-1; D is perhaps TRBD1 (7 bases). Trimming took off 4 bases at V and 5 bases at J, with 15 bases between the two ends. This CDR3 is 14 amino acids long. Per germline, CDR1 MGHDK and CDR2 SYGVNS. Here the CDR3 reads CASSGAGGGNEQYF. In nucleotides, the CDR3 is TGTGCCAGCAGTGGGGCAGGAGGGGGCAACGAGCAGTACTTC.

This clonotype appeared many times. The chain carries TRBV2 and TRBJ1-4; no clear D. Trimming cost V 4 bases and J 5 bases, with 11 bases left between them. The germline gives CDR1 SNHLY, CDR2 FYNNEI. The CDR3 covers 14 residues. DNA for the CDR3: TGTGCCAGCAGTGGTGTGAACCCAAATGAAAAACTGTTTTTT. It specifies CASSGVNPNEKLFF. Combining the CDR3 with reference TRBV2 and TRBJ1-4 gives the whole variable domain EPEVTQTPSHQVTQMGQEVILRCVPISNHLYFYWYRQILGQKVEFLVSFYNNEISEKSEIFDDQFSVERPDGSNFTLKIRSTKLEDSAMYFCASSGVNPNEKLFFGSGTQLSVL.

With regard to this clonotype: A read error is possible here, since a much larger clone lies one base away. The V call is TRBV7-8, the J call TRBJ2-7, with D possibly being TRBD2 (7 bases). The V end lost 6 bases, the J end lost 2 bases, and 14 bases lay between the germline ends. This CDR3 spans 14 amino acids. CDR1 SGHVS and CDR2 FQNEAQ come from the germline V gene. The CDR3 DNA is TGTGCCAGCAGGTCCAAGGGGGGGCCCTACGAGCAGTACTTC. Translation gives CASRSKGGPYEQYF.

This clonotype has at least ten counts. The chain employs TRBV9 and TRBJ2-7; no clear D. The germline gives CDR1 SGDLS, CDR2 YYNGEE. The CDR3 loop spans 12 amino acids. Trimming left V 8 bases short and J 2 bases short, with 11 bases between. As DNA, the CDR3 is TGTGCCAGTACGGGCGGAACCTACGAGCAGTACTTC. It codes for CASTGGTYEQYF.

Comments on this clonotype: A read error is likely, as this CDR3 ends without the conserved phenylalanine or tryptophan. It is unclear where the CDR3 begins or ends on the DNA, so no DNA is shown, and the CDR3 is as TCRdb lists it. The chain has TRBV10-3 and TRBJ2-5. The CDR3 has 10 amino acids, counting both end residues. Germline CDR1 is ENHRY and CDR2 is SYGVKD. CDR3 in amino acids: CAISDSPDNY.

This clonotype appeared many times. The genes are TRBV12-3 or TRBV12-4 and TRBJ2-7; no clear D. The CDR3 extends over 11 amino acids. Trimming took off 6 bases at V and 4 bases at J, with 7 bases between the two ends. CDR3 loop: CASSLGYEQYF. The CDR3 DNA reads as TGTGCCAGCAGCCTAGGTTACGAGCAGTACTTC.

This clonotype appeared a few times. This rearrangement joins TRBV6-6 to TRBJ1-1, with D possibly TRBD1 on 5 matching bases. CDR1 and CDR2 (germline): MNHNY, SVGAGI (reference sequence). Trimming took off 8 bases at V and 4 bases at J, with 11 bases between the two ends. This CDR3 comprises 12 residues. The CDR3 loop is CASLQGGTEAFF. The CDR3, as DNA: TGTGCCAGCCTGCAGGGCGGCACTGAAGCTTTCTTT.

This clonotype was observed at least ten times. The chain couples TRBV9 to TRBJ1-5; D is possibly TRBD1 (6 bases). Germline V CDR1 and CDR2: SGDLS, YYNGEE. Trimming took off 3 bases at V and 3 bases at J, with 16 bases between the two ends. The CDR3 is 16 residues long. The CDR3 sequence: CASSAGPTGYNQPQHF. The DNA for the CDR3 is TGTGCCAGCAGCGCCGGACCTACAGGGTACAATCAGCCCCAGCATTTT.

This clonotype was counted at least ten times. The chain combines TRBV19 with TRBJ1-5, with D possibly matching TRBD1 (6 bases). Looked up from germline, CDR1 is LNHDA and CDR2 is SQIVND (reference sequence). The CDR3 extends over 14 amino acids. V lost 7 bases and J 10 bases, leaving 20 bases between the germline ends. The CDR3 bases are TGTGCCAGTACTTTATCGGGGGGCGCGTTTCCCCAGCATTTT. Amino acid sequence: CASTLSGGAFPQHF.

This chain links TRBV7-9 with TRBJ1-2; D remains ambiguous. The CDR3 spans 13 residues. CDR1 and CDR2 from the germline V gene are SEHNR and FQNEAQ (reference sequence). V was clipped by 2 bases and J by 3 bases, with 7 bases between them. The CDR3 DNA sequence: TGTGCCAGCAGCTTACAGTTTTACTATGGCTACACCTTC. Translated, it gives CASSLQFYYGYTF.

This clonotype was seen a few times. The rearrangement uses TRBV7-2 and TRBJ1-1; tentative D call: TRBD1 (6 bases). The CDR3 is 16 amino acids. Per germline, CDR1 SGHTA and CDR2 FQGNSA. V shed 0 bases and J shed 3 bases, with 14 bases lying between them. CDR3 nucleotides: TGTGCCAGCAGCTTAGCGCGGCAGAGGGGGGACACTGAAGCTTTCTTT. Encoded protein: CASSLARQRGDTEAFF.

The chain links TRBV15 to TRBJ1-2; possible D gene TRBD1, 6 bases. V dropped 8 bases and J dropped 12 bases, with 16 bases sitting between them. Per germline, CDR1 LNHNV and CDR2 YYDKDF (reference sequence). There are 11 residues in the CDR3. CDR3 nucleotide sequence: TGTGCCACCTCTCGGGACACCGGAAACACCTTC. Protein sequence: CATSRDTGNTF. Full variable domain (missing parts from reference TRBV15 and TRBJ1-2): DAMVIQNPRYQVTQFGKPVTLSCSQTLNHNVMYWYQQKSSQAPKLLFHYYDKDFNNEADTPDNFQSRRPNTSFCFLDIRSPGLGDTAMYLCATSRDTGNTFGSGTRLTVV.